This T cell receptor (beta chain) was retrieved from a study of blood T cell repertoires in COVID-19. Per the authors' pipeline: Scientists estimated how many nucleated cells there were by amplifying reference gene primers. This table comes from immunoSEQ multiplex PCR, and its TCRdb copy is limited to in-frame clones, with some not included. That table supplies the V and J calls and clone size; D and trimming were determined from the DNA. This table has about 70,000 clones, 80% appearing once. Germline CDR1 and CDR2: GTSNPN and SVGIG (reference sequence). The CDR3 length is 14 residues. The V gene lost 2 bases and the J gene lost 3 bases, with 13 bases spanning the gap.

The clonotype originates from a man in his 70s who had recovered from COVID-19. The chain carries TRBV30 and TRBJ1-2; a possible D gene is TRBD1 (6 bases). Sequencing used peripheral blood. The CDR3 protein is CAWSIGQRHYGYTF. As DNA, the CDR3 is TGTGCCTGGAGTATCGGACAGCGCCACTATGGCTACACCTTC. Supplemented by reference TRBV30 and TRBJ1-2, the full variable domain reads SQTIHQWPATLVQPVGSPLSLECTVEGTSNPNLYWYRQAAGRGLQLLFYSVGIGQISSEVPQNLSASRPQDRQFILSSKKLLLSDSGFYLCAWSIGQRHYGYTFGSGTRLTVV.